Listed below are T cell receptor beta chains from one sample, sequenced in a study of cytomegalovirus exposure and HLA in healthy donors. Sequencing used immunoSEQ multiplex PCR; TCRdb keeps in-frame clones, though not all of them. The table lists 150,000 to 200,000 clones, approximately 73% of them singletons. Sample: PBMCs. The receptors shown here come from a middle-aged man in good health and CMV-seronegative. Both conserved end residues are part of each CDR3. Each record gives: J gene, V gene, clone size, D gene, CDR3 protein, CDR3 DNA. The D gene is left open where the match is weak. Size values are once, few and many counts, or a class for expanded clones, and some rows have none.

>TRBJ2-5|TRBV27|once|TRBD1
CASSLSRLATGGAGKEYF
TGTGCCAGCAGTTTATCGAGGCTCGCGACAGGGGGCGCTGGAAAGGAGTACTTC
>TRBJ1-2|TRBV19|-|-
CASSRTGQMGYGYTF
TGTGCCAGTAGTAGAACAGGGCAAATGGGTTATGGCTACACCTTC
>TRBJ1-2|TRBV5-1|-|-
CASSTRQVDGYTF
TGCGCCAGCAGCACAAGACAGGTTGATGGCTACACCTTC
>TRBJ1-1|TRBV5-4|once|TRBD1
CASSSGQAFEAFF
TGTGCCAGCAGCTCCGGACAGGCATTCGAAGCTTTCTTT
>TRBJ2-2|TRBV5-4|-|TRBD2
CASSLPMGLAGGLNTGELFF
TGTGCCAGCAGCTTGCCAATGGGACTAGCGGGGGGTTTGAACACCGGGGAGCTGTTTTTT
>TRBJ1-2|TRBV15|-|-
CATSTSKGFYGYTF
TGTGCCACCAGCACCAGCAAGGGGTTCTATGGCTACACCTTC
>TRBJ1-5|TRBV7-2|-|TRBD1
CASSFVPGQNQPQHF
TGTGCCAGCAGCTTTGTCCCGGGACAGAATCAGCCCCAGCATTTT
>TRBJ1-1|TRBV14|-|-
CASSHGQNTEAFF
TGTGCCAGCAGCCACGGACAGAACACTGAAGCTTTCTTT
>TRBJ2-7|TRBV27|-|-
CASSPAGDYEQYF
TGTGCCAGCAGCCCCGCAGGGGACTACGAGCAGTACTTC
>TRBJ2-2|TRBV11-2|-|-
CASSLMGQPNTGELFF
TGTGCCAGCAGCTTAATGGGGCAGCCTAACACCGGGGAGCTGTTTTTT
>TRBJ1-2|TRBV6-5|-|TRBD1
CASSFGTGNYGYTF
TGTGCCAGCAGTTTCGGGACAGGGAACTATGGCTACACCTTC
>TRBJ1-1|TRBV19|-|-
CASRGVQKEGAFF
TGTGCCAGTAGAGGGGTACAGAAAGAAGGAGCTTTCTTT
>TRBJ2-7|TRBV6-6|-|-
CASSYSPGLYYEQYF
TGTGCCAGCAGTTACTCCCCGGGACTGTACTACGAGCAGTACTTC
>TRBJ1-2|TRBV11-2|-|-
CASTHLRTRLNYGYTF
TGTGCCAGCACTCACTTACGGACAAGGCTAAACTATGGCTACACCTTC